A selection of T cell receptor beta chains follows, all from one sample in a study of cytomegalovirus exposure and HLA in healthy donors. TCRdb's copy holds only in-frame clones and misses some; the assay was immunoSEQ multiplex PCR. This table holds 150,000 to 200,000 clones, approximately 84% found once. Material for sequencing was PBMCs. All receptors derive from a young man in good health and CMV-seropositive. CDR3s include the opening cysteine and the closing phenylalanine or tryptophan. D genes are given only for firm matches. The size entry is marked missing in some rows and otherwise reads once, few, many or a size class.

V,size,J,D,DNA,CDR3
TRBV11-3,once,TRBJ1-4,NA,TGTGCCAGCAGTTCCCCGGGACACACTAATGAAAAACTGTTTTTT,CASSSPGHTNEKLFF
TRBV5-1,NA,TRBJ1-2,TRBD1,TGCGCCAGCAGCTTTGAGGGGGCGTCTTATGGCTACACCTTC,CASSFEGASYGYTF
TRBV6-5,NA,TRBJ1-1,NA,TGTGCCAGTAGAACAGGGAACACTGAAGCTTTCTTT,CASRTGNTEAFF
TRBV18,NA,TRBJ1-6,NA,TGTGCCAGCTCACCTGACGCGGGTGGAAATTCACCCCTCCACTTT,CASSPDAGGNSPLHF
TRBV6-5,NA,TRBJ2-7,NA,TGTGCCAGCAGCGTCCCAGGGGTCGAGCAGTACTTC,CASSVPGVEQYF
TRBV18,once,TRBJ1-1,TRBD1,TGTGCCAGCTCACCAGACAGGGAGGCTGGCACTGAAGCTTTCTTT,CASSPDREAGTEAFF
TRBV5-4,few,TRBJ2-7,NA,TGTGCCAGCAGCTTTGGGGGGTCCAATAACGAGCAGTACTTC,CASSFGGSNNEQYF
TRBV21-1,NA,TRBJ1-5,NA,TGTGCCAGCAGCAAAGGGTGGGGGGATAGTAGCAATCAGCCCCAGCATTTT,CASSKGWGDSSNQPQHF
TRBV2,NA,TRBJ1-4,TRBD1,TGTGCCAGCAGTTACGACAGGGGGCTAAGTGAAAAACTGTTTTTT,CASSYDRGLSEKLFF
TRBV20-1,once,TRBJ2-3,NA,TGCAGTGCCAGACCGAACGGGGCGCAGTATTTT,CSARPNGAQYF
TRBV7-3,NA,TRBJ2-6,NA,TGTGCCAGCAGCTTAGAACAAACCACCTTCTCTGGGGCCAACGTCCTGACTTTC,CASSLEQTTFSGANVLTF
TRBV10-1,NA,TRBJ1-5,NA,TGCGCCAGCAGTGAGTCATTGGGGCAGAATAGCAATCAGCCCCAGCATTTT,CASSESLGQNSNQPQHF
TRBV6-5,NA,TRBJ1-5,NA,TGTGCCAGCAGTTACCGGCCAGGGGAAGGTAGTCAGCCCCAGCATTTT,CASSYRPGEGSQPQHF
TRBV7-9,NA,TRBJ1-4,NA,TGTTCCAGCCATGACGTCGGGAGCGGTGAAAAACTGTTTTTT,CSSHDVGSGEKLFF
TRBV6-1,NA,TRBJ2-1,TRBD1,TGTGCCAGCACCTCCGGGACAGGGGGATCGTTGAGGCAGTTCTTC,CASTSGTGGSLRQFF
TRBV19,NA,TRBJ2-3,NA,TGTGCCAGTAGTATCGGCCCAACCACTAATACGCAGTATTTT,CASSIGPTTNTQYF
TRBV10-1,few,TRBJ2-3,TRBD2,TGCGCCATTCCGCGGGGGAACTGCACAGATACGCAGTATTTT,CAIPRGNCTDTQYF
TRBV2,few,TRBJ2-5,TRBD1,TGTGCCAGCAGTCGGACAGGGTGGAGGGAGACCCAGTACTTC,CASSRTGWRETQYF
TRBV7-9,NA,TRBJ2-4,NA,TGTGCCAGCAGCTTAGGTGTTGACGAATCGGGGTGGTACTTC,CASSLGVDESGWYF
TRBV7-9,NA,TRBJ2-7,NA,TGTGCCAGCAGCCCCACCACTGGCAGGAGGGAAGGGCAGTACTTC,CASSPTTGRREGQYF
TRBV7-8,NA,TRBJ1-1,NA,TGTGCCAGCAGCCCAAAAATCACAGATTACACTGAAGCTTTCTTT,CASSPKITDYTEAFF
TRBV14,NA,TRBJ2-5,TRBD2,TGTGCCAGCAGTAACTACGCGGGGGGCCAAGAGACCCAGTACTTC,CASSNYAGGQETQYF
TRBV9,NA,TRBJ1-6,NA,TGTGCCAGCAGCGTAGGTAGGGGGGGGGTAGGTAATTCACCCCTCCACTTT,CASSVGRGGVGNSPLHF
TRBV29-1,once,TRBJ2-2,TRBD2,TGCAGCGGCCAGCGGGGGGGCTTGTTGATGGGCACCGGGGAGCTGTTTTTT,CSGQRGGLLMGTGELFF
TRBV9,NA,TRBJ2-3,TRBD2,TGTGCCAGCAGCGTAGGACTAGCGGGGGGGCTATCAGATACGCAGTATTTT,CASSVGLAGGLSDTQYF
TRBV7-8,NA,TRBJ2-2,TRBD2,TGTGCCAGCAGCTTAACTAGCGGGTTAAAGACCGGGGAGCTGTTTTTT,CASSLTSGLKTGELFF
TRBV7-7,NA,TRBJ2-3,NA,TGTGCCAGCAGCTTAGGGACAGTCACAGATACGCAGTATTTT,CASSLGTVTDTQYF
TRBV7-9,NA,TRBJ2-5,TRBD1,TGTGCCAGCAGCTTCCAGGGGGCGAGGGGAGAGACCCAGTACTTC,CASSFQGARGETQYF
TRBV10-3,NA,TRBJ2-3,NA,TGTGCCATCAGTCGGACTATGACGGGGGAACCCACAGATACGCAGTATTTT,CAISRTMTGEPTDTQYF
TRBV18,NA,TRBJ2-5,NA,TGTGCCAGCTCACAAGGACAGCAAGAGACCCAGTACTTC,CASSQGQQETQYF
TRBV11-3,NA,TRBJ2-7,TRBD1,TGTGCCATTGCCGAGACAGGGGTCTACGAGCAGTACTTC,CAIAETGVYEQYF